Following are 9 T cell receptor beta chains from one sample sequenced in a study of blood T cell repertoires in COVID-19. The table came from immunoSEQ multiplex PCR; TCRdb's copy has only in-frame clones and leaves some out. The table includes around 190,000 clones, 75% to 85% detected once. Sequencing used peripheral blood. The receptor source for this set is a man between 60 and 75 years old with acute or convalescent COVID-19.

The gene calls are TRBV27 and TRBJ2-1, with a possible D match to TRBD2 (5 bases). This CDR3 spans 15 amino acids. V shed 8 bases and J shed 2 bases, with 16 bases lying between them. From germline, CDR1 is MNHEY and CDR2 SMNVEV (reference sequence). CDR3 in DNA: TGTGCCAGCTCCCCCGGGATCGGTCCCTACAATGAGCAGTTCTTC. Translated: CASSPGIGPYNEQFF.

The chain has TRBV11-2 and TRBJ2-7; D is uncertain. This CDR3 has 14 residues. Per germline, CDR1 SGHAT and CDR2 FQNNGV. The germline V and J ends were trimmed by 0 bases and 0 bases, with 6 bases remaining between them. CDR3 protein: CASSLDPRSYEQYF. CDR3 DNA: TGTGCCAGCAGCTTAGACCCGCGCTCCTACGAGCAGTACTTC.

For the CDR3, the DNA is TGCGCCAGCAGACTATCTGAACTGAAGTCTGAAGCTTTCTTT. It is translated as CASRLSELKSEAFF. The chain is built from TRBV4-3 and TRBJ1-1, with D unresolved. Germline V gene sequence: CDR1 LGHNA, CDR2 YSLEER. Trimming took off 6 bases at V and 6 bases at J, with 17 bases between the two ends. CDR3 length: 14 residues.

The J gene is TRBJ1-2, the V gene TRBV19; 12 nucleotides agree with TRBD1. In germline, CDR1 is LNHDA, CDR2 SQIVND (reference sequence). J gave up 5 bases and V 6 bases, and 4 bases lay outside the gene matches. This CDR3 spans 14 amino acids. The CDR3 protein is CASRGTGGRYGYTF. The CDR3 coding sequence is TGTGCCAGTAGAGGGACAGGGGGCAGGTATGGCTACACCTTC.

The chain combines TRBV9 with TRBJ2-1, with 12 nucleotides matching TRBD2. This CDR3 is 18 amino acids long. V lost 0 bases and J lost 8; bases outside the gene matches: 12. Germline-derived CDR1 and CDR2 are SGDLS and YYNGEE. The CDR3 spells CASSVAARLAGVGDEQFF. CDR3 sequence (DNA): TGTGCCAGCAGCGTAGCAGCAAGACTAGCGGGAGTAGGAGATGAGCAGTTCTTC.

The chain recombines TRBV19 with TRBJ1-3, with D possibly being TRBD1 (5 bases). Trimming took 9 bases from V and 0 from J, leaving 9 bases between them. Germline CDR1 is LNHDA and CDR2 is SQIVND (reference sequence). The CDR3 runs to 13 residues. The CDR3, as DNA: TGTGCCAGCGGGGGGTTCTCTGGAAACACCATATATTTT. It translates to CASGGFSGNTIYF.

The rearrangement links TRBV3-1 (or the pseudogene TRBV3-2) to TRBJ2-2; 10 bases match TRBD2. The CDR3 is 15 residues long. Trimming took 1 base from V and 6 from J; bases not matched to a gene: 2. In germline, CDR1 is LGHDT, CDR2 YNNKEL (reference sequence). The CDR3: CASSQGLAGAGELFF. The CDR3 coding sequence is TGTGCCAGCAGCCAAGGGCTAGCGGGAGCCGGGGAGCTGTTTTTT.

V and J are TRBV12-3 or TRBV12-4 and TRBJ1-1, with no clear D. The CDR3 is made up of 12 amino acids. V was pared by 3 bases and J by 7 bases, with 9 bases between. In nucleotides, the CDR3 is TGTGCCAGCAGTTTTAGCGGTTTTGAAGCTTTCTTT. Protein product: CASSFSGFEAFF.

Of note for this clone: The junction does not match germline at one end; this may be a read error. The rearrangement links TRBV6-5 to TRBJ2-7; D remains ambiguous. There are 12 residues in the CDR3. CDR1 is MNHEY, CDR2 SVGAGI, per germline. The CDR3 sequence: CAGSVNTYEQYF. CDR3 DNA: TGTGCCGGCAGCGTCAACACCTACGAGCAGTACTTC.